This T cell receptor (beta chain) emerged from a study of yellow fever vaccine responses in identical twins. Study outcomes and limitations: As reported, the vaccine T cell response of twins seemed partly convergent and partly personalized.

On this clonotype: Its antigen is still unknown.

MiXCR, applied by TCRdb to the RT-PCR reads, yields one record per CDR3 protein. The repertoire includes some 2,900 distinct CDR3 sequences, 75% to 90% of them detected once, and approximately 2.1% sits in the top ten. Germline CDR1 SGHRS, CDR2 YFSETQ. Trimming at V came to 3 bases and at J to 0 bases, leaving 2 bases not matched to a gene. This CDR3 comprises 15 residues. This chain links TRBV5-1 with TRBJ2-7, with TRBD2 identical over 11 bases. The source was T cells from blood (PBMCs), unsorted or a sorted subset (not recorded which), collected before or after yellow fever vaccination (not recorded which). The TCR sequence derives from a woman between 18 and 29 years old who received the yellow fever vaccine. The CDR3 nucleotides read TGCGCCAGCAGCTCGGGACTAGCGGTCTCCTACGAGCAGTACTTC. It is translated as CASSSGLAVSYEQYF.